A single sample gave rise to the 9 T cell receptor beta chains below, sequenced in a study of OX40 agonist ivuxolimab in advanced cancers. Libraries were prepared by immunoSEQ multiplex PCR; TCRdb keeps only in-frame clonotypes and omits some of them. The sample lists roughly 100,000 clones; about 90% were seen once. The source material was CD4+ or CD8+ T cells sorted from blood, sampled in a trial of the OX40 agonist ivuxolimab. These receptors came from an adult with an advanced solid tumor such as melanoma, head and neck, liver or kidney cancer.

The chain links TRBV11-2 to TRBJ2-1; a weak D match, TRBD2 (7 bases). There are 12 residues in the CDR3. In germline, CDR1 is SGHAT, CDR2 FQNNGV. Deletions cut 6 bases from V and 7 bases from J, with 10 bases between. CDR3 bases: TGTGCCAGCAGTCGGGGGGCTAATGAGCAGTTCTTC. As protein: CASSRGANEQFF. The variable domain in full, completed from reference TRBV11-2 and TRBJ2-1, reads EAGVAQSPRYKIIEKRQSVAFWCNPISGHATLYWYQQILGQGPKLLIQFQNNGVVDDSQLPKDRFSAERLKGVDSTLKIQPAKLEDSAVYLCASSRGANEQFFGPGTRLTVL.

V and J are TRBV6-1 and TRBJ1-1; D is ambiguous. Germline values: CDR1 MNHNS, CDR2 SASEGT. The CDR3 is 11 amino acids. Trimming stripped 8 bases from V and 6 bases from J, with 10 bases between. CDR3: CASLINAEAFF. CDR3 nucleotides: TGTGCCAGCTTAATAAACGCTGAAGCTTTCTTT.

J is TRBJ1-2 and V is TRBV11-2; D possibly corresponds to TRBD1 (6 bases). The germline gives CDR1 SGHAT, CDR2 FQNNGV. The CDR3 has 12 residues. V lost 5 bases, J lost 8 bases, and 12 bases lay in between. CDR3 nucleotides: TGTGCCAGCAGCCCCGGGACACGAGGCTACACCTTC. It yields the protein CASSPGTRGYTF.

The V gene is TRBV7-2, the J gene TRBJ1-2; 9 nucleotides align to TRBD1. Germline loops: CDR1 SGHTA, CDR2 FQGNSA. The CDR3 covers 16 residues. Losses at the gene ends were 5 bases for V and 8 bases for J; bases not matched to a gene: 15. CDR3 protein: CASSPIPGQGAGGYTF. CDR3 bases: TGTGCCAGCAGCCCCATCCCGGGACAGGGTGCCGGGGGCTACACCTTC.

This clone showed up just once. V and J are TRBV5-4 and TRBJ2-7; no reliable D call. From germline, CDR1 is SGHNT and CDR2 YYREEE (reference sequence). V dropped 4 bases and J dropped 7 bases, with 15 bases sitting between them. The CDR3 contains 13 residues. The CDR3 loop reads CASSADFLREQYF. DNA for the CDR3: TGTGCCAGCAGCGCCGACTTTTTACGGGAGCAGTACTTC.

The V gene is TRBV2, the J gene TRBJ1-1, with TRBD1 matching 7 bases. Per germline, CDR1 SNHLY and CDR2 FYNNEI. This CDR3 region has 13 residues. The J segment lost 3 bases and the V segment lost 5 bases, leaving 3 bases of the junction unmatched. As DNA, the CDR3 is TGTGCCAGCAGTAAGGGGGCTGACACTGAAGCTTTCTTT. Amino acids: CASSKGADTEAFF.

This clone was seen a single time. This rearrangement joins TRBV7-9 to TRBJ2-3, with no clear D. V was cut by 5 bases and J by 2 bases, with 14 bases left in between. The CDR3 contains 15 residues. CDR1 SEHNR and CDR2 FQNEAQ come from the germline V gene (reference sequence). The CDR3 protein is CASSPLAAHTDTQYF. DNA of the CDR3: TGTGCCAGCAGCCCTCTTGCGGCTCACACAGATACGCAGTATTTT.

In DNA form, the CDR3 reads TGTGCCAGCAGCTTAGCACCGGGGGCTGGTGAAAAACTGTTTTTT. It encodes CASSLAPGAGEKLFF. This chain uses TRBV7-2 with TRBJ1-4; possible D gene TRBD1, 6 bases. Trimming pared 0 bases from V and 7 bases from J, leaving 12 bases between. This CDR3 contains 15 residues. Germline V gene sequence: CDR1 SGHTA, CDR2 FQGNSA. Full variable domain (rest looked up from reference TRBV7-2 and TRBJ1-4): GAGVSQSPSNKVTEKGKDVELRCDPISGHTALYWYRQSLGQGLEFLIYFQGNSAPDKSGLPSDRFSAERTGGSVSTLTIQRTQQEDSAVYLCASSLAPGAGEKLFFGSGTQLSVL.

The chain employs TRBV5-6 and TRBJ1-3; D unresolved. This CDR3 is built from 15 residues. The V end was cut by 0 bases, the J end by 2 bases, with 9 bases between. The germline V gene has CDR1 SGHDT and CDR2 YYEEEE. In nucleotides, the CDR3 is TGTGCCAGCAGCTTGGAGGGTCGTACTGGAAACACCATATATTTT. Translated: CASSLEGRTGNTIYF.